A single T cell receptor (beta chain) is shown here with its context. In terms of age and location, participants ranged from roughly 18 to 100 years and lived in approximately 24 US areas. This CDR3 comprises 14 residues. CDR1 and CDR2 (germline): MNHEY, SVGAGI. V was pared by 2 bases and J by 4 bases, with 2 bases of the junction left unmatched. In the original analysis: Estimates of nucleated cell counts were drawn from the amplification of reference gene primers. TCRdb keeps only in-frame clones here, not all; method: immunoSEQ multiplex PCR. Clonal size and the V and J genes are those of that table, whereas D and trimming came from the DNA. The sample yields a few hundred thousand clones, around 87% seen once. This specimen comes from a study of blood T cell repertoires in COVID-19. Across the study: Each recovered donor of Cohort 3 presented with two negative PCRs, clearance, or symptom resolution. T cells, B-cell-depleted T cells, or PBMCs supplied cDNA or gDNA.

Sequenced material: PBMCs or T cells enriched from blood (not recorded which). The J gene is TRBJ1-1, the V gene TRBV6-5, with TRBD1 matching over 9 bases. The clonotype originates from a man younger than 40 in a cohort exposed to, infected with or recovered from COVID-19 (not recorded which). The CDR3 DNA follows: TGTGCCAGCAGTTACGGGGACAGGGCCACTGAAGCTTTCTTT. The encoded protein is CASSYGDRATEAFF.